This T cell receptor beta chain was retrieved from a study of regulatory T cells in long-lasting Graves disease. The time point: persistent/refractory GD, antithyroid drugs over 5 years with positive TRAb. Preparation of the TCR library used RNA extracted from PBMCs. Investigators report Graves' disease was diagnosed under American Thyroid Association guidelines. iRepertoire HTBI primers and Arm-PCR of CDR3 regions built TCR beta libraries. In the authors' methods: Overall, samples carried some 67 TRBV and 14 TRBJ segments. In TCRdb, the multiplex PCR reads were re-called with MiXCR into one record per CDR3 protein. These V and J calls derive from TCRdb rather than the authors' analysis. The sample lists 600,000 to 850,000 distinct CDR3 sequences; about 30% were seen once. The germline V gene encodes CDR1 MDHEN and CDR2 SYDVKM. This CDR3 comprises 15 residues. As for this clonotype: Its specificity is unknown. This may be a read error: a much more frequent sequence differs by one nucleotide.

Broader study findings: TRBV28 was favored in persistent disease, as were TRBJ1-2 and TRBJ2-5. Persistent patients shared more public clonotypes (2,741) than newly diagnosed patients (approximately 960).

This receptor was taken from a female donor with Graves disease. This chain links TRBV28 with TRBJ1-4; 8 bases align to TRBD1. Source: peripheral blood mononuclear cells (PBMCs), taken when the disease was refractory, from a patient treated with antithyroid drugs. The CDR3 protein is CASRTSGGREEKPFF. In DNA form, the CDR3 reads TGTGCCAGCAGAACCTCAGGGGGCCGGGAAGAAAAACCGTTTTTT.